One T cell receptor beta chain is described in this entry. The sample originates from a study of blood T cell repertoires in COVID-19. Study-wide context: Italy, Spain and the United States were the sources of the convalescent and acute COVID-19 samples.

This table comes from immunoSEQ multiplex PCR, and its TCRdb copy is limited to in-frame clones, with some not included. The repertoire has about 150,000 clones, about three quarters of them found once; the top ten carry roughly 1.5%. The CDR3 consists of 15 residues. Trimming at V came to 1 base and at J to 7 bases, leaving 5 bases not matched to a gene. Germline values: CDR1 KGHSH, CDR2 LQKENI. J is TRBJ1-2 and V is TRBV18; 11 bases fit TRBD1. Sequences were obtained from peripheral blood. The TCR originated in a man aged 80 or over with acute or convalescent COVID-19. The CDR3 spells CASSPRGQGESGYTF. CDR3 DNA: TGTGCCAGCTCACCACGGGGACAGGGGGAGTCTGGCTACACCTTC.